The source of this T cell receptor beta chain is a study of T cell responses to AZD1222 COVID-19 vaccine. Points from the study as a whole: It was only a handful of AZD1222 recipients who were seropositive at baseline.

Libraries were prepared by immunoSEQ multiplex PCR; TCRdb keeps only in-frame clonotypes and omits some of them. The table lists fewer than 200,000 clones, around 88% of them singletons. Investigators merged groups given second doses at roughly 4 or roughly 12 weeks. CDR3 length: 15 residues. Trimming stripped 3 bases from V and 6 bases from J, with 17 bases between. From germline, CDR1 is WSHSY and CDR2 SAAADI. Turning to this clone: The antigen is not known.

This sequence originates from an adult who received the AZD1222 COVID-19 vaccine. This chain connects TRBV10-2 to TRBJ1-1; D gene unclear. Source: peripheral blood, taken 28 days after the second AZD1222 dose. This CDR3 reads CASSDNGLGHPEAFF. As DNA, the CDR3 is TGCGCCAGCAGTGATAACGGACTTGGCCACCCTGAAGCTTTCTTT.